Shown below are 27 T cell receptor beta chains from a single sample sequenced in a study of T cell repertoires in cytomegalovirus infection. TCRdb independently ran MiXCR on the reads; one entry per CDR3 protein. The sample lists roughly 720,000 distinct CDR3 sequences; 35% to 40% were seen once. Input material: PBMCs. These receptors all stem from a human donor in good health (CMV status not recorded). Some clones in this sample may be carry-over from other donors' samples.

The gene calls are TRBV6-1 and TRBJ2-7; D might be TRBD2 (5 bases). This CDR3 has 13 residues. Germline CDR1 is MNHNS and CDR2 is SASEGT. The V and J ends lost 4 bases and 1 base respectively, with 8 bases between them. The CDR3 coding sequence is TGTGCCAGCAGTGTCGGAGGTTCCTACGAGCAGTACTTC. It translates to CASSVGGSYEQYF.

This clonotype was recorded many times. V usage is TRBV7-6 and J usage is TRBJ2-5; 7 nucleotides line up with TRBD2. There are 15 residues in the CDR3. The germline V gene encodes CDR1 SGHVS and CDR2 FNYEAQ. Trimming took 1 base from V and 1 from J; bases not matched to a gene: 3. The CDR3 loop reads CASSLGGLPQETQYF. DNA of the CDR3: TGTGCCAGCAGCTTAGGGGGACTACCCCAAGAGACCCAGTACTTC. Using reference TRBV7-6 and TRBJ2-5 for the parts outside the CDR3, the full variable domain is GAGVSQSPRYKVTKRGQDVALRCDPISGHVSLYWYRQALGQGPEFLTYFNYEAQQDKSGLPNDRFSAERPEGSISTLTIQRTEQRDSAMYRCASSLGGLPQETQYFGPGTRLLVL.

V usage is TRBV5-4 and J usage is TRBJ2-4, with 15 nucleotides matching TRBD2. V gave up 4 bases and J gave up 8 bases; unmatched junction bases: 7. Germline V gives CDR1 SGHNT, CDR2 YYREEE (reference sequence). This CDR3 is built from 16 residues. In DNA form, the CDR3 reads TGTGCCAGCAGCGATCGGACTAGCGGGAGGGCGGACATTCAGTACTTC. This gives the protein CASSDRTSGRADIQYF. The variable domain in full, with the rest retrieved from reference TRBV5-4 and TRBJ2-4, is ETGVTQSPTHLIKTRGQQVTLRCSSQSGHNTVSWYQQALGQGPQFIFQYYREEENGRGNFPPRFSGLQFPNYSSELNVNALELDDSALYLCASSDRTSGRADIQYFGAGTRLSVL.

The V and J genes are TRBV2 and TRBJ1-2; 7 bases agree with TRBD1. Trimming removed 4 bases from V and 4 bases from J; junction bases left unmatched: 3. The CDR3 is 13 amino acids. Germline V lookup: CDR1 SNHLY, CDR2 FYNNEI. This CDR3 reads CASSGQGVYGYTF. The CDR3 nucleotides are TGTGCCAGCAGTGGACAGGGAGTCTATGGCTACACCTTC.

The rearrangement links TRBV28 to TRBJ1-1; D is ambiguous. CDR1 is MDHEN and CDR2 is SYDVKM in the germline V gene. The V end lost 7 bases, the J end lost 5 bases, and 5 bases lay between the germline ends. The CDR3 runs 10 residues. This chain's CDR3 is CASIDTEAFF. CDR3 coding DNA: TGTGCCAGCATTGATACTGAAGCTTTCTTT.

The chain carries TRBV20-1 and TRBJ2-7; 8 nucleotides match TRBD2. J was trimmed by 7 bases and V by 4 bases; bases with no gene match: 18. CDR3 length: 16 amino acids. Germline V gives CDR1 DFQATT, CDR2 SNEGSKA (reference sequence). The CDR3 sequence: CSATGTSNPGMGEQYF. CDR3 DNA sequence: TGCAGTGCTACCGGGACTAGTAACCCGGGGATGGGAGAGCAGTACTTC.

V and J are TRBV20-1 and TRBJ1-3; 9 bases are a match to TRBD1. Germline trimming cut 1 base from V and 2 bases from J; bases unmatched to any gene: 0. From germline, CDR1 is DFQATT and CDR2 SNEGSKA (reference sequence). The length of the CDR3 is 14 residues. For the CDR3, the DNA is TGCAGTGCTAGAGGACAGGGGGCTGGAAACACCATATATTTT. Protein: CSARGQGAGNTIYF.

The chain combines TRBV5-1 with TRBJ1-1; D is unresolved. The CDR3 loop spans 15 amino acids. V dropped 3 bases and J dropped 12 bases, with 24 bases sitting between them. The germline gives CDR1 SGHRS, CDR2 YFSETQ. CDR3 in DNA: TGCGCCAGCAGCTGGGAGGACGGCCCGAGCAAGCGTACTTTCTTT. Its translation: CASSWEDGPSKRTFF.

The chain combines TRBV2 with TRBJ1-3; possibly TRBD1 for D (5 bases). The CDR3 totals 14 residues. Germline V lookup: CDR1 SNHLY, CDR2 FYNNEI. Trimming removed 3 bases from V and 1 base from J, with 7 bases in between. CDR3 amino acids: CASSDWGSGNTIYF. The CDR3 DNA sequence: TGTGCCAGCAGTGACTGGGGGTCTGGAAACACCATATATTTT.

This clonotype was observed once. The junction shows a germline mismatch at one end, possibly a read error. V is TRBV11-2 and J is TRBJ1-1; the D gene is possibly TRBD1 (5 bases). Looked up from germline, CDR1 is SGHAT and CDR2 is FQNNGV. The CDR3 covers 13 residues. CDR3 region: CSSRLQVNTEAFF. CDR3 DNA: TGTTCCAGCAGATTACAGGTGAACACTGAAGCTTTCTTT. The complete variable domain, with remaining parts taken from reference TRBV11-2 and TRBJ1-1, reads EAGVAQSPRYKIIEKRQSVAFWCNPISGHATLYWYQQILGQGPKLLIQFQNNGVVDDSQLPKDRFSAERLKGVDSTLKIQPAKLEDSAVYLCSSRLQVNTEAFFGQGTRLTVV.

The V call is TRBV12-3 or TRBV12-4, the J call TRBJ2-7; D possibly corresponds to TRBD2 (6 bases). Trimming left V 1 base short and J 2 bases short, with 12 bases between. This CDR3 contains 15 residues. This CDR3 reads CASSLGASAAYEQYF. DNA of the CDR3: TGTGCCAGCAGTTTAGGGGCTAGCGCGGCCTACGAGCAGTACTTC.

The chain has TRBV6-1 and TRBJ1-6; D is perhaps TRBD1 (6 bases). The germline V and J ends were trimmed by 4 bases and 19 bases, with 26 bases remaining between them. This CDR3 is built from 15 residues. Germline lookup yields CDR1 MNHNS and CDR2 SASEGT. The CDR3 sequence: CASSAGALSNSPPHF. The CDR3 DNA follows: TGTGCCAGCAGTGCAGGGGCCCTTTCCAATTCACCCCCACACTTT.

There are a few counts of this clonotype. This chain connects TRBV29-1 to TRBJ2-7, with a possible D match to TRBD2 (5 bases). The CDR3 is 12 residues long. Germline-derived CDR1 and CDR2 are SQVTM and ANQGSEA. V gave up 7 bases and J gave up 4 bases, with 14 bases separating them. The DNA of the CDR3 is TGCAGCGGGGAAGGGAGTAATTACGAGCAGTACTTC. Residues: CSGEGSNYEQYF.

The CDR3 DNA is TGTGCCATCGGGGGACAGGCCAACACCGGGGAGCTGTTTTTT. Its protein is CAIGGQANTGELFF. The J gene is TRBJ2-2, the V gene TRBV10-3; 8 positions match TRBD1. With V trimmed by 8 bases and J by 2 bases, 4 bases remained unmatched. CDR1 is ENHRY and CDR2 is SYGVKD in the germline V gene. CDR3 size: 14 residues.

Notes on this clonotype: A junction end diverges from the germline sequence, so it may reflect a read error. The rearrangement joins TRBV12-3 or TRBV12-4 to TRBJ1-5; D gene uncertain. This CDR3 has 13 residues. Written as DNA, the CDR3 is TGTGACAGCAGGATACACGGTAGTCAGCCCCAGCATTTT. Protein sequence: CDSRIHGSQPQHF.

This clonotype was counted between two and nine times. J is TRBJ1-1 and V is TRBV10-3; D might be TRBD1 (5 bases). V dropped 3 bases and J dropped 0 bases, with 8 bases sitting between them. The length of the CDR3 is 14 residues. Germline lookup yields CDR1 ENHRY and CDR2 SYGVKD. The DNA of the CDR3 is TGTGCCATCAGTGAAGAGGGGCTGAACACTGAAGCTTTCTTT. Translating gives CAISEEGLNTEAFF.

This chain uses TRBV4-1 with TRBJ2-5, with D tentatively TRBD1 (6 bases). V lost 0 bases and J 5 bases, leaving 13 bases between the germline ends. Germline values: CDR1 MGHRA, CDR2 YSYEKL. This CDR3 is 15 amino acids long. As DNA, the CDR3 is TGCGCCAGCAGCCAAGAGGGCAGGGGTGGGGAGACCCAGTACTTC. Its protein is CASSQEGRGGETQYF.

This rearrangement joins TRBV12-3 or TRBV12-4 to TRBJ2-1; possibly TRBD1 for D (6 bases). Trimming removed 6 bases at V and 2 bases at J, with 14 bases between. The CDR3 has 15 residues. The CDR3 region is CASRQQGSPYNEQFF. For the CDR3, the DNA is TGTGCCAGCAGACAACAGGGATCACCCTACAATGAGCAGTTCTTC.

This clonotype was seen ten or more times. The CDR3, as DNA: TGTGCCAGCAGGACATGGTCTGAAGCTTTCTTT. This translates into CASRTWSEAFF. The rearrangement joins TRBV28 to TRBJ1-1, with D unresolved. Germline assignment: CDR1 MDHEN and CDR2 SYDVKM. This CDR3 is built from 11 residues. Between the trimmed V and J ends, which lost 6 bases and 6 bases, there was a span of 8 bases.

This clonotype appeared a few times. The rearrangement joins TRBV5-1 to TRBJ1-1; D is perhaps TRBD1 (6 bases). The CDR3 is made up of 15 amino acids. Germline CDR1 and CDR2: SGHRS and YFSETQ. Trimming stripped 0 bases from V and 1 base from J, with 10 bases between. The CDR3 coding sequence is TGCGCCAGCAGCTTGGCCGGGACAACGAACACTGAAGCTTTCTTT. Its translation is CASSLAGTTNTEAFF.

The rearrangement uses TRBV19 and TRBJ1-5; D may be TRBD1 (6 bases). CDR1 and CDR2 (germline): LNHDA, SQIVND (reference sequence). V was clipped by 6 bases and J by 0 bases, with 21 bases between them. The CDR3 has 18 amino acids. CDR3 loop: CASSLGGAWTNSNQPQHF. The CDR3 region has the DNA TGTGCCAGTAGCCTAGGGGGAGCCTGGACAAATAGCAATCAGCCCCAGCATTTT. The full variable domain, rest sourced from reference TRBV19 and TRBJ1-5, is DGGITQSPKYLFRKEGQNVTLSCEQNLNHDAMYWYRQDPGQGLRLIYYSQIVNDFQKGDIAEGYSVSREKKESFPLTVTSAQKNPTAFYLCASSLGGAWTNSNQPQHFGDGTRLSIL.

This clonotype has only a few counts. CDR3 residues: CASDTSGSRTDTQYF. The CDR3 DNA is TGTGCCAGCGATACTAGCGGGAGTCGAACAGATACGCAGTATTTT. V is TRBV28 and J is TRBJ2-3; 11 bases match TRBD2. The CDR3 totals 15 residues. After removal of 8 bases from V and 3 bases from J, the junction contained 7 bases not matched to a gene. In germline, CDR1 is MDHEN, CDR2 SYDVKM.

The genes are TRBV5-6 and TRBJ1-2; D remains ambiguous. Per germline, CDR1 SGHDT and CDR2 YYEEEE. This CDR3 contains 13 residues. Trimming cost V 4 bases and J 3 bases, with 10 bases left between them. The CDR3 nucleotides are TGTGCCAGCAGCCCTCGGGATCACTATGGCTACACCTTC. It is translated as CASSPRDHYGYTF.

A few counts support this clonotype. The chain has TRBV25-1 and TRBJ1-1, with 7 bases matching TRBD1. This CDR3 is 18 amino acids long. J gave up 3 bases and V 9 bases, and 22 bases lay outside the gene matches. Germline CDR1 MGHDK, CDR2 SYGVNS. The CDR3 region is CASSKLWTGKGEDTEAFF. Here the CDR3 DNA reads TGTGCCAGTTCTAAATTGTGGACAGGTAAAGGAGAGGACACTGAAGCTTTCTTT. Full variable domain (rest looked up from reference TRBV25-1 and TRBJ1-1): EADIYQTPRYLVIGTGKKITLECSQTMGHDKMYWYQQDPGMELHLIHYSYGVNSTEKGDLSSESTVSRIRTEHFPLTLESARPSHTSQYLCASSKLWTGKGEDTEAFFGQGTRLTVV.

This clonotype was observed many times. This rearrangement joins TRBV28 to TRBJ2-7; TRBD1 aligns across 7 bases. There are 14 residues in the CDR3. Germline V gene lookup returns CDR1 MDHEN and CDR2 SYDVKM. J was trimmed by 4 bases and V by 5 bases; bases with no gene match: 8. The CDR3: CASSPGQPPYEQYF. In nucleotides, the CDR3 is TGTGCCAGCAGTCCGGGACAGCCTCCTTACGAGCAGTACTTC.

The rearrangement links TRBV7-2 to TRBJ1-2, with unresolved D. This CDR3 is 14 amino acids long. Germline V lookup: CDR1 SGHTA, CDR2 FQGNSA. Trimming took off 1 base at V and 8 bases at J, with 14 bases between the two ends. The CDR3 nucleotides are TGTGCCAGCAGCTTAGGAATGGCCCCGGACGGCTACACCTTC. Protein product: CASSLGMAPDGYTF.

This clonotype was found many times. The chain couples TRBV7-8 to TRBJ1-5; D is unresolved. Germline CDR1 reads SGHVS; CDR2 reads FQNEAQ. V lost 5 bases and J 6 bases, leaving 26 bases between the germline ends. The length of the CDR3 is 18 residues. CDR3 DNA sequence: TGTGCCAGCAGCCCGCGCCATAGTCGCAGCAAAGAGGGTCAGCCCCAGCATTTT. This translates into CASSPRHSRSKEGQPQHF.